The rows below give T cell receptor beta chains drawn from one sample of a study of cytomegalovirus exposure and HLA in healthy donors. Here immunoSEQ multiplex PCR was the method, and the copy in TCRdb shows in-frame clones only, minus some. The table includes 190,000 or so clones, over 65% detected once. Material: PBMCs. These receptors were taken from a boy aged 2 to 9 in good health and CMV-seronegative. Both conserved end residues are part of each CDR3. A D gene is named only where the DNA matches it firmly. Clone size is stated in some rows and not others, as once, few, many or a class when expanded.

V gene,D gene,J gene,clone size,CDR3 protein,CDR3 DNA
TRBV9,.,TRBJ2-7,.,CASSVDQLRGRYEQYF,TGTGCCAGCAGCGTAGACCAGTTACGGGGTCGATACGAGCAGTACTTC
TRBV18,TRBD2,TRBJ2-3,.,CASSPSSGGADTQYF,TGTGCCAGCTCACCGTCAAGCGGGGGGGCAGATACGCAGTATTTT
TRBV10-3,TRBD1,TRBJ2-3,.,CAIRGQASTDTQYF,TGTGCCATCAGGGGACAGGCTAGCACAGATACGCAGTATTTT
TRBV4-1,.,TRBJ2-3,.,CASSRVSDTQYF,TGCGCCAGCAGCCGTGTCTCAGATACGCAGTATTTT
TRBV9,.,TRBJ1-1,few,CASSANPSRNFRGRVDTEAFF,TGTGCCAGCAGCGCGAACCCGAGTAGGAATTTCCGCGGGAGGGTAGACACTGAAGCTTTCTTT
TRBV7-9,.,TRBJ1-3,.,CACRSGSSGNTIYF,TGTGCCTGTCGCTCGGGGAGCTCTGGAAACACCATATATTTT
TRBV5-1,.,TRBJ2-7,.,CASSLGGDSFGEQYF,TGCGCCAGCAGCTTGGGGGGGGACAGTTTCGGCGAGCAGTACTTC
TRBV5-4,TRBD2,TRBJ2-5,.,CASSLGLLAGEETQYF,TGTGCCAGCAGCTTGGGATTACTAGCGGGGGAAGAGACCCAGTACTTC
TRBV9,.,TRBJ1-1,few,CASSTEDATEAFF,TGTGCCAGCAGCACAGAAGACGCAACTGAAGCTTTCTTT
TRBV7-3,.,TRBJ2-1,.,CASSPQGMRYNEQFF,TGTGCCAGCAGTCCTCAGGGAATGAGATACAATGAGCAGTTCTTC
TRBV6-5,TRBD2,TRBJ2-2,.,CASKILAGVSGELFF,TGTGCCAGCAAGATACTAGCGGGGGTGTCGGGGGAGCTGTTTTTT
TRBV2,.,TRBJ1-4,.,CASSTGPATNEKLFF,TGTGCCAGCAGTACAGGGCCCGCAACTAATGAAAAACTGTTTTTT
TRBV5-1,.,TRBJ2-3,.,CASSLRLPVYTDTQYF,TGCGCCAGCAGCTTGAGACTACCGGTTTACACAGATACGCAGTATTTT
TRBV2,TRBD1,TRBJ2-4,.,CASLGTARKHKNIQYF,TGTGCCAGCTTGGGGACAGCTAGGAAGCACAAAAACATTCAGTACTTC
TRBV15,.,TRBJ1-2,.,CATSPGSYGYTF,TGTGCCACCTCGCCAGGTAGCTATGGCTACACCTTC
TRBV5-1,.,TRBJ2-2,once,CASSGPGATGELFF,TGCGCCAGCAGCGGTCCAGGGGCCACCGGGGAGCTGTTTTTT
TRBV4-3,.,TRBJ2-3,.,CASSQDGGAQGPRPQYF,TGCGCCAGCAGCCAAGATGGGGGGGCCCAGGGACCGCGCCCGCAGTATTTT
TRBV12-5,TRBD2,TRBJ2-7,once,CASGLVRGLASYEQYF,TGTGCTAGTGGTTTGGTAAGGGGACTAGCGTCCTACGAGCAGTACTTC
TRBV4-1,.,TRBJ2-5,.,CASSQDAGELVETQYF,TGCGCCAGCAGCCAAGATGCCGGTGAACTGGTGGAGACCCAGTACTTC
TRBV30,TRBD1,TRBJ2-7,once,CAWNSMTGAYEQYF,TGTGCCTGGAATAGCATGACAGGGGCCTACGAGCAGTACTTC
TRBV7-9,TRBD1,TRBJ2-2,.,CASSPYGQGHTGELFF,TGTGCCAGCAGCCCTTACGGACAGGGACACACCGGGGAGCTGTTTTTT
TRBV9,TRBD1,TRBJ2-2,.,CASSRGQGYGGELFF,TGTGCCAGCAGCCGAGGACAGGGGTACGGCGGGGAGCTGTTTTTT
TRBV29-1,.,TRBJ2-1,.,CSVMRRNEQFF,TGCAGCGTTATGAGGCGAAATGAGCAGTTCTTC
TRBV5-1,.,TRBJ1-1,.,CASRRSRETPLVIGSEAFF,TGCGCCAGTCGTCGCTCGAGGGAGACACCCTTAGTGATAGGAAGTGAAGCTTTCTTT
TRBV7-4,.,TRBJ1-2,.,CASSFVGRANYGYTF,TGTGCCAGCAGCTTCGTGGGCAGGGCCAACTATGGCTACACCTTC
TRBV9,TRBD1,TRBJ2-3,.,CASSARGQGPPSTDTQYF,TGTGCCAGCAGCGCGAGGGGACAGGGGCCCCCTAGCACAGATACGCAGTATTTT
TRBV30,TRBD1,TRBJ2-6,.,CAWSVDRDVSNSGANVLTF,TGTGCCTGGAGTGTTGACAGGGACGTCTCGAACTCTGGGGCCAACGTCCTGACTTTC
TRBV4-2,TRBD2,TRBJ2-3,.,CASSQEGGASGGTTDTQYF,TGTGCCAGCAGCCAAGAGGGAGGCGCGAGCGGGGGAACCACAGATACGCAGTATTTT
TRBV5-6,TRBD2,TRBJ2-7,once,CASSLGASGILYEQYF,TGTGCCAGCAGCTTGGGGGCTAGCGGGATACTCTACGAGCAGTACTTC
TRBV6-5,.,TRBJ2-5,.,CASSDSNSETQYF,TGTGCCAGCAGCGATAGTAACTCGGAGACCCAGTACTTC
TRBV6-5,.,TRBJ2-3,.,CASNPRTATDTQYF,TGTGCCAGTAACCCTCGGACAGCCACAGATACGCAGTATTTT
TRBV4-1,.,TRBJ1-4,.,CASSNLHRARGSEKLFF,TGCGCCAGCAGCAATTTGCACAGGGCGAGAGGGAGTGAAAAACTGTTTTTT
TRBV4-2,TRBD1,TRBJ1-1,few,CASSQRTGAPEAFF,TGTGCCAGCAGCCAAAGAACAGGGGCTCCTGAAGCTTTCTTT
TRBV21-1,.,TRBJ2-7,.,CASSNPALASNEQYF,TGTGCCAGCAGCAATCCCGCACTAGCGTCCAACGAGCAGTACTTC
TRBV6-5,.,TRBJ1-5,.,CASSPLKRGPQHF,TGTGCCAGCAGCCCCCTCAAAAGAGGGCCCCAGCATTTT
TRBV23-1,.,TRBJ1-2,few,CASSPDRAANYGYTF,TGCGCCAGCAGTCCCGACAGAGCTGCTAACTATGGCTACACCTTC
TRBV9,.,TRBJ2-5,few,CASSVGLKETQYF,TGTGCCAGCAGCGTAGGGCTCAAAGAGACCCAGTACTTC
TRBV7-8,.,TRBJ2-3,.,CASSGGLFTDTQYF,TGTGCCAGCAGCGGAGGACTATTCACAGATACGCAGTATTTT
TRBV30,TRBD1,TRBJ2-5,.,CAWSVQGGRRAETQYF,TGTGCCTGGAGTGTACAGGGGGGAAGGAGGGCAGAGACCCAGTACTTC
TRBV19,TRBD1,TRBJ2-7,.,CASSVLGGSSYEQYF,TGTGCCAGTAGTGTATTAGGGGGCAGCTCCTACGAGCAGTACTTC
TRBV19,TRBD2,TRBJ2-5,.,CASSSGGAYWETQYF,TGTGCCAGTAGTTCCGGGGGGGCCTATTGGGAGACCCAGTACTTC
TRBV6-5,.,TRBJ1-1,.,CASREPRNTEAFF,TGTGCCAGCCGTGAGCCCCGGAACACTGAAGCTTTCTTT
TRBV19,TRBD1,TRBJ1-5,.,CASTDGQGKEQPQHF,TGTGCCAGTACCGACGGACAGGGGAAGGAGCAGCCCCAGCATTTT
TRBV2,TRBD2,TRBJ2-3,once,CASLGLATQYF,TGTGCCAGTTTGGGACTAGCGACGCAGTATTTT
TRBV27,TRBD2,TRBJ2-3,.,CASSLTPGGGNTDTQYF,TGTGCCAGCAGTTTAACCCCCGGCGGGGGGAATACAGATACGCAGTATTTT
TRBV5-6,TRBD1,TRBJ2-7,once,CASSRRQGPFLYEQYF,TGTGCCAGCAGCAGGAGACAGGGTCCGTTTCTCTACGAGCAGTACTTC
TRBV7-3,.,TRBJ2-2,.,CSSSLNGGAGELFF,TGTTCCAGCAGCTTAAACGGAGGCGCCGGGGAGCTGTTTTTT
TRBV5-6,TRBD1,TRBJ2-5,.,CASSLYRGLETQYF,TGTGCCAGCAGCTTGTACAGGGGGCTTGAGACCCAGTACTTC
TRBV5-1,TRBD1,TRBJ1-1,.,CASSPGQGTEAFF,TGCGCCAGCAGCCCGGGACAGGGGACTGAAGCTTTCTTT
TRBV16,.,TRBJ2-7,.,CASSPPTGRSYEQYF,TGTGCCAGCAGCCCCCCGACAGGGAGGTCCTACGAGCAGTACTTC
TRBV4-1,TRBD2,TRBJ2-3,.,CASSQTVPNQLAGRVTDTQYF,TGCGCCAGCAGCCAAACCGTCCCGAACCAACTAGCGGGGAGGGTCACAGATACGCAGTATTTT